Following are 10 T cell receptor beta chains from one sample sequenced in a study of blood T cell repertoires in COVID-19. Some clones are missing from TCRdb's copy, which holds only in-frame ones; the method was immunoSEQ multiplex PCR. The sample contains around 150,000 clones, roughly 90% of which appear only once. The sample taken for sequencing was peripheral blood. These receptor sequences come from a man aged 50 to 59 with active or convalescent COVID-19.

This clone appeared many times. The chain couples TRBV5-1 to TRBJ1-2, with TRBD1 as a possible D gene (6 bases). Germline V CDR1 and CDR2: SGHRS, YFSETQ. The CDR3 sequence is 14 residues long. Trimming took 0 bases from V and 6 from J, leaving 12 bases between them. The CDR3 nucleotides are TGCGCCAGCAGCTTGGGGGGGCCCGGAGATGGCTACACCTTC. Translated, it gives CASSLGGPGDGYTF.

This rearrangement joins TRBV4-1 to TRBJ2-1, with 7 bases matching TRBD1. The CDR3 length is 16 residues. Germline CDR1 MGHRA, CDR2 YSYEKL. The V segment lost 0 bases and the J segment 5 bases; nucleotides outside the gene matches: 7. This CDR3 is CASSQDPRDSHNEQFF. CDR3 coding DNA: TGCGCCAGCAGCCAAGATCCTCGGGACAGTCACAATGAGCAGTTCTTC.

The rearrangement uses TRBV28 and TRBJ1-2; 7 bases match TRBD1. This CDR3 contains 14 residues. The V gene's germline CDR1 is MDHEN and CDR2 SYDVKM. V was clipped by 6 bases and J by 3 bases; unmatched bases: 7. The CDR3 nucleotides are TGTGCCAGCAGGGCAGGGGGTCAGTACTATGGCTACACCTTC. Protein: CASRAGGQYYGYTF.

This sequence joins TRBV6-5 and TRBJ1-5; D is possibly TRBD1 (5 bases). The CDR3 covers 12 residues. The V end was cut by 7 bases, the J end by 8 bases, with 12 bases between. Germline V gene lookup returns CDR1 MNHEY and CDR2 SVGAGI. In nucleotides, the CDR3 is TGTGCCAGCACCGACTGGGGGGAGCCCCAGCATTTT. Protein sequence: CASTDWGEPQHF.

This clone has a single count. The chain couples TRBV19 to TRBJ2-3; the match to TRBD2 covers 7 bases. Germline V gene sequence: CDR1 LNHDA, CDR2 SQIVND (reference sequence). The CDR3 runs 18 residues. Trimming cost V 7 bases and J 1 base; bases outside gene matches: 17. In DNA, the CDR3 is TGTGCCAGTACCAGGACTAGGAAGGCGAATGGGGGCACAGATACGCAGTATTTT. Amino acids: CASTRTRKANGGTDTQYF.

The rearrangement uses TRBV6-2 or TRBV6-3 and TRBJ1-1; tentatively, D is TRBD1 (6 bases). The V gene lost 4 bases and the J gene lost 4 bases, with 19 bases spanning the gap. The length of the CDR3 is 16 residues. CDR1 is MNHEY and CDR2 is SVGEGT in the germline V gene. Here the CDR3 reads CASSSFRGGRRTEAFF. The CDR3 bases are TGTGCCAGCAGTTCTTTTAGAGGGGGTAGGCGCACTGAAGCTTTCTTT.

The chain uses TRBV25-1 and TRBJ2-4; 7 bases agree with TRBD1. The CDR3 totals 16 residues. Germline CDR1 is MGHDK and CDR2 is SYGVNS. J was trimmed by 5 bases and V by 4 bases; bases with no gene match: 11. This CDR3 is CASSGYLGGGENIQYF. The CDR3 nucleotides read TGTGCCAGCAGTGGATACTTAGGGGGCGGAGAAAACATTCAGTACTTC.

This clone has a single count. The chain joins TRBV7-2 to TRBJ2-3; D might be TRBD2 (5 bases). Per the germline V gene, CDR1 is SGHTA and CDR2 is FQGNSA. V shed 5 bases and J shed 5 bases, with 11 bases lying between them. There are 13 residues in the CDR3. CDR3 bases: TGTGCCAGCAGCCTCTCCGAGGGAGATACGCAGTATTTT. Encoded protein: CASSLSEGDTQYF.

The chain recombines TRBV7-9 with TRBJ2-1, with D possibly matching TRBD1 (6 bases). The CDR3 has 16 amino acids. The V and J ends lost 3 bases and 8 bases respectively, with 20 bases between them. Germline assignment: CDR1 SEHNR and CDR2 FQNEAQ (reference sequence). DNA of the CDR3: TGTGCCAGCAGCTTCCGGGACACCCCTCCTATCGATGAGCAGTTCTTC. It is translated as CASSFRDTPPIDEQFF.

With regard to this clone: Germline is not matched at one junction end, which may reflect a read error. V gene TRBV14 combines with J gene TRBJ2-7; TRBD1 aligns across 9 bases. The CDR3 length is 15 residues. Germline V gene data show CDR1 as SGHDN and CDR2 as FVKESK. CDR3: CASSQDRTGVREQYF. The CDR3 nucleotides are TGTGCCAGCAGTCAAGACCGGACAGGGGTTCGCGAGCAGTACTTC.